The 2 T cell receptor beta chains in this list originate from one sample, sequenced in a study of blood T cells in healthy people across ages. A second PCR, run for about 6 to 11 cycles, used a sample-barcoded 5' primer plus a J-beta primer mix. TCRdb re-called the 5' RACE reads with MiXCR, one entry per CDR3 protein. Of about 650,000 distinct CDR3 sequences in the sample, approximately 52% are singletons; the top ten hold approximately 15%. The sequenced material came from blood. These receptors came from an elderly woman in good health.

This clonotype was seen a few times. Here the CDR3 reads CASSLGGNYNIQYF. For the CDR3, the DNA is TGCGCCAGCAGCTTGGGGGGGAATTACAACATTCAGTACTTC. The V and J genes are TRBV5-1 and TRBJ2-4, with D perhaps TRBD1 or TRBD2 (5 bases each). CDR3 size: 14 residues. The germline V gene has CDR1 SGHRS and CDR2 YFSETQ. V dropped 0 bases and J dropped 7 bases, with 11 bases sitting between them.

V and J are TRBV6-6 and TRBJ2-3; TRBD1 agrees at 10 bases. Trimming cost V 5 bases and J 2 bases; bases outside gene matches: 7. Germline V gene data show CDR1 as MNHNY and CDR2 as SVGAGI (reference sequence). The CDR3 extends over 16 amino acids. CDR3 coding DNA: TGTGCCAGCAGTGCCCCGGACAGGGGGTTCACAGATACGCAGTATTTT. Amino acid sequence: CASSAPDRGFTDTQYF.